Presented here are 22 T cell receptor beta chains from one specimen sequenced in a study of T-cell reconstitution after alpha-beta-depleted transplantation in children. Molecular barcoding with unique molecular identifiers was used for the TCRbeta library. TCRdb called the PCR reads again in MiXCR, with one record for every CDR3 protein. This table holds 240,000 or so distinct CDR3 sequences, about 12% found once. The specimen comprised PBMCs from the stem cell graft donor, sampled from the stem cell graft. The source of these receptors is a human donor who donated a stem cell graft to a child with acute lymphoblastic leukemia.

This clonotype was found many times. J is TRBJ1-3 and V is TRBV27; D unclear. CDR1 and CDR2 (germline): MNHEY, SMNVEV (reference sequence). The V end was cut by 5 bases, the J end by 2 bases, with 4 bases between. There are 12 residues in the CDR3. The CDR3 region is CASSDPGNTIYF. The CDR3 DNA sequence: TGTGCCAGCAGTGACCCTGGAAACACCATATATTTT.

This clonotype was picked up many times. The CDR3 DNA follows: TGCGCCAGCAGCATAGACTTGGTATACGAGCAGTACTTC. Translation gives CASSIDLVYEQYF. The chain recombines TRBV10-2 with TRBJ2-7; unclear D gene. The germline V and J ends were trimmed by 6 bases and 4 bases, with 13 bases remaining between them. Germline CDR1 WSHSY, CDR2 SAAADI. The CDR3 length is 13 residues.

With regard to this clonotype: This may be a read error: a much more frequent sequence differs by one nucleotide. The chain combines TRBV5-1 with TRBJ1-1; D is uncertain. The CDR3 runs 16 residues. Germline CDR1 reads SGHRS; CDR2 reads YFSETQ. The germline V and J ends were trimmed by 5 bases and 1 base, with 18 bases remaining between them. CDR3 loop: CASSQKGLGPNTEAFF. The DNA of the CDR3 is TGCGCCAGCAGTCAGAAAGGACTGGGCCCGAACACTGAAGCTTTCTTT.

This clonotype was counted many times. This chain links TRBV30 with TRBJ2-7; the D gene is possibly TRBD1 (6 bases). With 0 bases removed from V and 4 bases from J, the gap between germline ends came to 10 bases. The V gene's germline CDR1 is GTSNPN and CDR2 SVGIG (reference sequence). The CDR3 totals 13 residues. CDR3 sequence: CAWSVGADYEQYF. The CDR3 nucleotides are TGTGCCTGGAGTGTGGGGGCGGATTACGAGCAGTACTTC.

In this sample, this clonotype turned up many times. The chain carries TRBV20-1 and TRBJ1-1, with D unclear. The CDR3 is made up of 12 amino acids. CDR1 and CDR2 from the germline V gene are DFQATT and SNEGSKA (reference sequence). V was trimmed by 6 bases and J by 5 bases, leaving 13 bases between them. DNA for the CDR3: TGCAGTGCCTCCCACTCTGGGACTGAAGCTTTCTTT. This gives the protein CSASHSGTEAFF.

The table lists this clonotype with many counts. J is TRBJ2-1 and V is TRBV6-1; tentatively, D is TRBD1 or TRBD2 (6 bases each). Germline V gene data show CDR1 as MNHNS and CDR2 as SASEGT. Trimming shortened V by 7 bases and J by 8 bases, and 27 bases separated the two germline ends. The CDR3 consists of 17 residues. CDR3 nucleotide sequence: TGTGCCAGCACTCACCAGGCGGGGTGGGGGCAGGGAGATGAGCAGTTCTTC. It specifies CASTHQAGWGQGDEQFF.

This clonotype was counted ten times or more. The CDR3 region is CASRKGGRSGYTF. CDR3 coding DNA: TGTGCCAGCAGGAAGGGGGGAAGGAGTGGCTACACCTTC. The V gene is TRBV12-3 or TRBV12-4, the J gene TRBJ1-2; a weak D match, TRBD1 (6 bases). The CDR3 is 13 residues long. Trimming stripped 6 bases from V and 7 bases from J, with 15 bases between.

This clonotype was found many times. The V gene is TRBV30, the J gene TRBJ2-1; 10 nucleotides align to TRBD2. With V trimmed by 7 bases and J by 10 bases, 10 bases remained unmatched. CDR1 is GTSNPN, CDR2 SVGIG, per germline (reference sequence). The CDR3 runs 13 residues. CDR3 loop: CASSGRAGGEQFF. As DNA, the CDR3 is TGTGCCTCCAGCGGGAGGGCCGGTGGCGAGCAGTTCTTC.

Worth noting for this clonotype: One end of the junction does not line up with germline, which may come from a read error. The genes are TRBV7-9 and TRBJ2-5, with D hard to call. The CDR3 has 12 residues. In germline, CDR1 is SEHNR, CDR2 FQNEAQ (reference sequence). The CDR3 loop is CASSLRQETRYF. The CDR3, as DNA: TGTGCCAGCAGCTTACGACAAGAGACCCGGTACTTC.

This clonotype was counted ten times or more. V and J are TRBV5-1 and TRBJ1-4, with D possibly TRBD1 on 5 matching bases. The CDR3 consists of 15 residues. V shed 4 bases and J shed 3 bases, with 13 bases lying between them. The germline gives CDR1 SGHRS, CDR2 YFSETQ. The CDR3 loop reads CASSSGHVANEKLFF. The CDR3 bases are TGCGCCAGCAGCAGCGGACACGTTGCTAATGAAAAACTGTTTTTT. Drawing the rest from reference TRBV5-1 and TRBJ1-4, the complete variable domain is KAGVTQTPRYLIKTRGQQVTLSCSPISGHRSVSWYQQTPGQGLQFLFEYFSETQRNKGNFPGRFSGRQFSNSRSEMNVSTLELGDSALYLCASSSGHVANEKLFFGSGTQLSVL.

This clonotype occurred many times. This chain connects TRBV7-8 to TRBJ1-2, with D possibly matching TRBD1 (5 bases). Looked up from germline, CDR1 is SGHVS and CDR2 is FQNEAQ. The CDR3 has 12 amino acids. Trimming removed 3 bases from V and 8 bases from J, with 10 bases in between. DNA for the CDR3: TGTGCCAGCAGCTTGGGGACGGCGGGCTACACCTTC. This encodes CASSLGTAGYTF.

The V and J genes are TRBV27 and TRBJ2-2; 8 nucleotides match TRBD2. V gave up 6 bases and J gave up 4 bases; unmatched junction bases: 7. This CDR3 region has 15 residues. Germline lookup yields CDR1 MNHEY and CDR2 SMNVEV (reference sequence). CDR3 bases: TGTGCCAGCAGCCCGGGGGGGGCGGGCACCGGGGAGCTGTTTTTT. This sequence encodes CASSPGGAGTGELFF.

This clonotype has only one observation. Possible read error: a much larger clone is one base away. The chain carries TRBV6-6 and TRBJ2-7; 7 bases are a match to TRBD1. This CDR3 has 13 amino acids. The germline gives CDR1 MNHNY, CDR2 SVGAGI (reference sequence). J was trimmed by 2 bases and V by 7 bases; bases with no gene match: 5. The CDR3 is CASTLGTAYEQYF. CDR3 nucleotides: TGTGCCAGCACCCTTGGGACAGCCTACGAGCAGTACTTC.

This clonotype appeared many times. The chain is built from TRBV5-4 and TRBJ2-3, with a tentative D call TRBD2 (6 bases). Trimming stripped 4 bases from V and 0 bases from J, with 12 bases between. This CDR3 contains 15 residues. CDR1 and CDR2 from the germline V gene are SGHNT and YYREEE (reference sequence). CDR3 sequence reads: CASSRDWISTDTQYF. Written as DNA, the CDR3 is TGTGCCAGCAGCCGGGACTGGATAAGCACAGATACGCAGTATTTT.

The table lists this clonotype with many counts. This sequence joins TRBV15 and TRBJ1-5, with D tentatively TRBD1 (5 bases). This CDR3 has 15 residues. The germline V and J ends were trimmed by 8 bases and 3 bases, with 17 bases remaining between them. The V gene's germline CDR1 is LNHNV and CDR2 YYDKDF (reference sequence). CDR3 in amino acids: CATDPTGGFNQPQHF. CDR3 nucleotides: TGTGCCACCGACCCTACAGGTGGATTCAATCAGCCCCAGCATTTT.

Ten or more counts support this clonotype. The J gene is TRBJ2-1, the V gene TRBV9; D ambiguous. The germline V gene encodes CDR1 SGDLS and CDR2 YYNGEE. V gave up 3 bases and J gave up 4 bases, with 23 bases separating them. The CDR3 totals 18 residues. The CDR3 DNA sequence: TGTGCCAGCAGCGCCCGCGTCAGACGAGAGGAACAATACAATGAGCAGTTCTTC. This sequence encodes CASSARVRREEQYNEQFF.

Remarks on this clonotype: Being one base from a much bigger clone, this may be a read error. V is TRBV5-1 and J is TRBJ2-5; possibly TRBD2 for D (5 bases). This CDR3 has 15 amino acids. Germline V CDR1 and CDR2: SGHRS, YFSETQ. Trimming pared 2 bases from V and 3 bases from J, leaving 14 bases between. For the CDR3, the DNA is TGCGCCAGCAGCTTCTTACAAGCGGCAGAAGAGACCCAGTACTTC. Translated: CASSFLQAAEETQYF.

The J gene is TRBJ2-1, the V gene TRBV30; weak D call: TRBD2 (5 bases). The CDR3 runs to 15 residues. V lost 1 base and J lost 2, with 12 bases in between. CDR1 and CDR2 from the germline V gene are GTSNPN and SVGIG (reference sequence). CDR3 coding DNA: TGTGCCTGGAGTGAAGGGCGGACTCCCTACAATGAGCAGTTCTTC. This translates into CAWSEGRTPYNEQFF.

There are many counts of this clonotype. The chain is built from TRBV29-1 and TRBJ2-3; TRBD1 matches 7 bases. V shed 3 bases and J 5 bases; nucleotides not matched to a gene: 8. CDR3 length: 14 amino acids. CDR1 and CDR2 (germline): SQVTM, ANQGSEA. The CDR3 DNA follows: TGCAGCGTTGAGACAGGGACCTCTTTAGATACGCAGTATTTT. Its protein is CSVETGTSLDTQYF.

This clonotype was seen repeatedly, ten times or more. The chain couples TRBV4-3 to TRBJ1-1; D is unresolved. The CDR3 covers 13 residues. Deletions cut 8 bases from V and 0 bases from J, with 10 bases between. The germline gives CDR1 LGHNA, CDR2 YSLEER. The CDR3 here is CASRRYMNTEAFF. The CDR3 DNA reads TGCGCCAGCCGACGGTATATGAACACTGAAGCTTTCTTT.

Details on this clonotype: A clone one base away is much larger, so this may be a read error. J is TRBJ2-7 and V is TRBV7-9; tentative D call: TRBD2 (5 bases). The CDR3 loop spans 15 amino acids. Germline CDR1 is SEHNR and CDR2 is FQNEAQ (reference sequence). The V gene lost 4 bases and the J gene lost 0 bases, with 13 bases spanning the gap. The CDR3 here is CASSSKGGPSYEQYF. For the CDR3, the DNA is TGTGCCAGCAGCTCAAAGGGCGGGCCCTCCTACGAGCAGTACTTC.

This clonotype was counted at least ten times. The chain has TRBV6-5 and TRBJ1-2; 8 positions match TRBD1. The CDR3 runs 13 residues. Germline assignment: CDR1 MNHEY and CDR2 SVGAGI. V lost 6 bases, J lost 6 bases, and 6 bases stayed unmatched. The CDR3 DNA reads TGTGCCAGCAGCCGACAGGGGATGGATGGCTACACCTTC. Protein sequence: CASSRQGMDGYTF.